This TCR beta chain was recorded in a study of blood T cell repertoires in COVID-19. At the level of the study: Cohort 3 recovery required two negative PCRs, clearance, or symptom resolution. Sources were T cells, B-cell-depleted T cells, or PBMCs; the material itself was cDNA or gDNA.

In germline, CDR1 is SGHNT, CDR2 YYREEE (reference sequence). CDR3 length: 15 amino acids. Trimming took off 6 bases at V and 3 bases at J, with 19 bases between the two ends. Enrollees, roughly 18 to 90 years old, lived in 24 US areas. Profiled with immunoSEQ multiplex PCR; TCRdb holds only in-frame clones, not every one. The sample lists approximately 210,000 clones; around 87% were seen once. The chain uses TRBV5-4 and TRBJ2-7; possibly TRBD2 for D (6 bases). Sequenced material: PBMCs or T cells enriched from blood (not recorded which). The receptor comes from a man between 25 and 39 years old in a cohort exposed to, infected with or recovered from COVID-19 (not recorded which). The CDR3 DNA reads as TGTGCCAGCACCTCCCCGGGTAGCGGAGACTACGAGCAGTACTTC. Translated: CASTSPGSGDYEQYF.